Each of the 27 T cell receptor beta chains below was sequenced from the same sample in a study of metastatic and nonmetastatic thyroid tumors. TCRdb used MiXCR to call clones anew from the PCR reads. This table holds over 15,000 clones, approximately 25% found once. No patient received treatment before thyroid surgery. What was sequenced was tumor tissue. The receptors were gathered from a male donor with papillary thyroid cancer or a benign thyroid nodule (not recorded which). Some clones in this sample may be carry-over from other donors' samples.

Points on this clone: No conserved phenylalanine or tryptophan ends this CDR3, so it is likely a read error. This chain joins TRBV6-1 and TRBJ2-7; TRBD1 agrees at 9 bases. The CDR3 extends over 15 amino acids. Germline V gives CDR1 MNHNS, CDR2 SASEGT. CDR3 protein: CAISEGGTGSYEQYL. The CDR3 DNA is TGTGCCATCAGTGAGGGTGGGACAGGGTCCTACGAGCAGTACCTC.

This clone showed up many times. The genes are TRBV7-3 and TRBJ1-1; D is perhaps TRBD1 (5 bases). The CDR3 runs to 14 residues. The germline CDR1 and CDR2 sequences are SGHTA and FQGTGA. V was pared by 5 bases and J by 0 bases, with 10 bases between. The CDR3 DNA reads TGTGCCAGCAGCCAGGGAGCAATGAACACTGAAGCTTTCTTT. Its translation: CASSQGAMNTEAFF.

This chain links TRBV27 with TRBJ2-7, with TRBD2 matching over 7 bases. The CDR3 covers 16 residues. Trimming removed 6 bases from V and 2 bases from J; junction bases left unmatched: 13. Germline CDR1 reads MNHEY; CDR2 reads SMNVEV (reference sequence). The CDR3 nucleotides are TGTGCCAGCAGCCGCACGATAACTAGCGCTGCCTACGAGCAGTACTTC. Translated, it gives CASSRTITSAAYEQYF.

This clone has ten or more counts. The chain couples TRBV7-3 to TRBJ2-1; D is undetermined. There are 15 residues in the CDR3. V gave up 5 bases and J gave up 6 bases, with 17 bases separating them. Per the germline V gene, CDR1 is SGHTA and CDR2 is FQGTGA. CDR3 sequence reads: CASSPFTGSLNEQFF. The CDR3 nucleotides read TGTGCCAGCAGCCCATTCACGGGCTCTCTCAATGAGCAGTTCTTC.

This clone appeared a few times. This sequence joins TRBV28 and TRBJ1-2; the D gene is possibly TRBD1 (5 bases). Germline V CDR1 and CDR2: MDHEN, SYDVKM. CDR3 size: 12 residues. V lost 7 bases and J lost 6, with 12 bases in between. In DNA, the CDR3 is TGTGCCAGCAAGGCCCAGGGTGATGGCTACACCTTC. It codes for CASKAQGDGYTF.

In regard to this clone: It is likely a read error, because the conserved phenylalanine at the end of the CDR3 is missing. This chain links TRBV7-9 with TRBJ1-2; 7 bases are a match to TRBD1. V was clipped by 8 bases and J by 7 bases; unmatched bases: 7. The CDR3 has 12 residues. Germline V CDR1 and CDR2: SEHNR, FQNEAQ (reference sequence). DNA of the CDR3: TGTGCCAGCTGCTCGACAGGGCTTGGCTACACCTCC. Protein: CASCSTGLGYTS.

This clone was recorded at least ten times. A much larger clone differs from this one at a single base, so this may be a read error. The CDR3 loop reads CASSLSNAEAFF. The CDR3 DNA reads as TGTGCCAGCAGCCTTTCGAACGCTGAAGCTTTCTTT. The chain links TRBV7-9 to TRBJ1-1; no definite D call. This CDR3 is built from 12 residues. Germline loops: CDR1 SEHNR, CDR2 FQNEAQ (reference sequence). The variable domain in full, with the rest retrieved from reference TRBV7-9 and TRBJ1-1, is DTGVSQNPRHKITKRGQNVTFRCDPISEHNRLYWYRQTLGQGPEFLTYFQNEAQLEKSRLLSDRFSAERPKGSFSTLEIQRTEQGDSAMYLCASSLSNAEAFFGQGTRLTVV.

V and J are TRBV6-2 or TRBV6-3 and TRBJ2-2, with 10 bases identical to TRBD2. V gave up 2 bases and J gave up 11 bases; unmatched junction bases: 20. Germline assignment: CDR1 MNHEY and CDR2 SVGEGT. This CDR3 region has 19 residues. The CDR3 spells CASSYTIGLAAVGVGELFF. CDR3 nucleotides: TGTGCCAGCAGTTACACTATAGGACTAGCGGCCGTCGGGGTCGGTGAGCTGTTTTTT.

The chain recombines TRBV5-6 with TRBJ1-2; 8 bases are a match to TRBD1. This CDR3 has 14 amino acids. J was trimmed by 8 bases and V by 4 bases; bases with no gene match: 10. CDR1 SGHDT and CDR2 YYEEEE come from the germline V gene. The CDR3 loop is CASSPHRTGSGYTF. For the CDR3, the DNA is TGTGCCAGCAGCCCCCACCGGACAGGGAGCGGCTACACCTTC. Full variable domain (remainder filled in from reference TRBV5-6 and TRBJ1-2): DAGVTQSPTHLIKTRGQQVTLRCSPKSGHDTVSWYQQALGQGPQFIFQYYEEEERQRGNFPDRFSGHQFPNYSSELNVNALLLGDSALYLCASSPHRTGSGYTFGSGTRLTVV.

By share, this clone counts as medium-sized. The CDR3 DNA follows: TGCGCCAGCGATCATACAGGGGGCGGCCGACCCTTTTCAAAACTGTTTTTT. This gives the protein CASDHTGGGRPFSKLFF. V is TRBV5-1 and J is TRBJ1-4, with TRBD1 matching over 9 bases. In germline, CDR1 is SGHRS, CDR2 YFSETQ. V shed 7 bases and J 10 bases; nucleotides not matched to a gene: 20. CDR3 length equals 17 residues.

This clone occurred many times. This chain links TRBV18 with TRBJ2-1, with D perhaps matching TRBD1 (6 bases). Germline V gene sequence: CDR1 KGHSH, CDR2 LQKENI. The CDR3 covers 16 residues. Trimming left V 3 bases short and J 0 bases short, with 12 bases between. CDR3 amino acids: CASSPQGSYSYNEQFF. The CDR3 nucleotides read TGTGCCAGCTCACCGCAGGGGTCTTACTCCTACAATGAGCAGTTCTTC.

This clone rates as medium-sized. This chain joins TRBV11-2 and TRBJ2-2, with TRBD1 matching over 7 bases. CDR1 and CDR2 (germline): SGHAT, FQNNGV. CDR3 length equals 15 residues. Trimming removed 5 bases from V and 5 bases from J; junction bases left unmatched: 8. This chain's CDR3 is CASSPRGRGTGELFF. The CDR3, as DNA: TGTGCCAGCAGCCCGAGGGGGCGCGGAACCGGGGAGCTGTTTTTT.

This clone was counted once. The chain carries TRBV14 and TRBJ2-3; TRBD1 or TRBD2 may be the D gene (5 bases each). Germline loops: CDR1 SGHDN, CDR2 FVKESK. Trimming stripped 0 bases from V and 0 bases from J, with 10 bases between. The CDR3 is 16 amino acids. CDR3 bases: TGTGCCAGCAGCCAAGATGGGGGAACTAGCACAGATACGCAGTATTTT. It encodes CASSQDGGTSTDTQYF.

There are many counts of this clone. The genes are TRBV3-1 and TRBJ2-7; 7 bases are shared with TRBD1. The germline gives CDR1 LGHDT, CDR2 YNNKEL (reference sequence). The CDR3 sequence is 14 residues long. Germline trimming cut 2 bases from V and 3 bases from J; bases unmatched to any gene: 4. CDR3 protein: CASSQRGTDYEQYF. In DNA, the CDR3 is TGTGCCAGCAGCCAAAGAGGGACAGACTACGAGCAGTACTTC.

Ten or more counts support this clone. V and J are TRBV28 and TRBJ2-5; tentatively, D is TRBD2 (6 bases). Trimming stripped 8 bases from V and 4 bases from J, with 14 bases between. The CDR3 sequence is 13 residues long. Germline values: CDR1 MDHEN, CDR2 SYDVKM. CDR3 in amino acids: CASRGTSLETQYF. The CDR3 DNA sequence: TGTGCCAGCCGTGGGACTTCTTTAGAGACCCAGTACTTC.

The chain combines TRBV10-3 with TRBJ2-7; TRBD1 might be the D (6 bases). The V end lost 8 bases, the J end lost 2 bases, and 7 bases lay between the germline ends. CDR1 ENHRY and CDR2 SYGVKD come from the germline V gene. The CDR3 totals 11 residues. CDR3: CAIQGTYEQYF. In DNA form, the CDR3 reads TGTGCCATCCAGGGGACCTACGAGCAGTACTTC.

At least ten counts were recorded for this clone. The V gene is TRBV20-1, the J gene TRBJ2-4; no clear D gene. The CDR3 has 13 amino acids. Germline V gene lookup returns CDR1 DFQATT and CDR2 SNEGSKA (reference sequence). This CDR3 is CMVEKGFRNIQYF. The CDR3 region has the DNA TGCATGGTGGAGAAGGGTTTTAGGAACATTCAGTACTTC.

This clone is judged medium-sized. This chain connects TRBV20-1 to TRBJ2-2; D ambiguous. Trimming pared 4 bases from V and 4 bases from J, leaving 10 bases between. The CDR3 has 13 amino acids. The germline gives CDR1 DFQATT, CDR2 SNEGSKA (reference sequence). The chain's CDR3 is CSAIPESTGELFF. Here the CDR3 DNA reads TGCAGTGCTATTCCGGAGTCCACCGGGGAGCTGTTTTTT.

V is TRBV15 and J is TRBJ2-1; tentatively, D is TRBD2 (5 bases). V was clipped by 2 bases and J by 8 bases, with 16 bases between them. Germline V CDR1 and CDR2: LNHNV, YYDKDF (reference sequence). There are 15 residues in the CDR3. The CDR3 nucleotides are TGTGCCACCAGCAGACGGAGCGGATCCTCTGATGAGCAGTTCTTC. Amino acid sequence: CATSRRSGSSDEQFF.

This clone was found a few times. The junction shows a germline mismatch at one end, possibly a read error. This chain joins TRBV24-1 and TRBJ2-5, with D maybe TRBD1 (6 bases). The CDR3 sequence is 15 residues long. CDR1 is KGHDR, CDR2 SFDVKD, per germline. This chain's CDR3 is CATSDLWTARGTQCF. CDR3 DNA: TGTGCCACCAGTGATCTCTGGACCGCAAGGGGGACCCAGTGCTTC.

Only a few counts were recorded for this clone. This sequence joins TRBV6-1 and TRBJ1-2; no reliable D call. V was shortened by 2 bases and J by 4 bases, with 14 bases between the two germline ends. The CDR3 is 15 amino acids. Germline V lookup: CDR1 MNHNS, CDR2 SASEGT. CDR3 nucleotide sequence: TGTGCCAGCAGTGAACAAAGTGGTCTTTCCTATGGCTACACCTTC. It is translated as CASSEQSGLSYGYTF.

This clone is judged medium-sized. V gene TRBV5-1 combines with J gene TRBJ2-3, with 7 positions matching TRBD1. CDR3 length: 14 amino acids. CDR1 is SGHRS and CDR2 is YFSETQ in the germline V gene. The junction had 5 bases not matched to a gene; V was cut back by 4 bases and J by 3 bases. The CDR3 bases are TGCGCCAGCAGCCCGGGACAGAGTACAGATACGCAGTATTTT. Its translation is CASSPGQSTDTQYF.

The V call is TRBV5-1, the J call TRBJ2-7; D remains ambiguous. The length of the CDR3 is 15 residues. Per the germline V gene, CDR1 is SGHRS and CDR2 is YFSETQ. The V end was cut by 2 bases, the J end by 2 bases, with 14 bases between. CDR3 region: CASSLRSGPAYEQYF. Written as DNA, the CDR3 is TGCGCCAGCAGCTTAAGATCTGGTCCTGCCTACGAGCAGTACTTC.

This clone was seen more than once but under ten times. V is TRBV19 and J is TRBJ2-5; tentatively, D is TRBD1 (6 bases). Trimming took 4 bases from V and 7 from J, leaving 19 bases between them. The V gene's germline CDR1 is LNHDA and CDR2 SQIVND (reference sequence). The CDR3 covers 15 residues. The DNA for the CDR3 is TGTGCCAGTAGTAAGATGGGGGCGTACGAAGGGACCCAGTACTTC. Protein sequence: CASSKMGAYEGTQYF.

This clone has a count of ten or more. The chain is built from TRBV4-1 and TRBJ1-1, with D perhaps TRBD1 (5 bases). The ends were cut back, 2 bases at V and 1 base at J, with 8 bases in the middle. Germline CDR1 reads MGHRA; CDR2 reads YSYEKL. The CDR3 has 14 residues. The CDR3 here is CASSQLGGNTEAFF. The DNA of the CDR3 is TGCGCCAGCAGCCAACTCGGGGGGAACACTGAAGCTTTCTTT.

There are a few counts of this clone. This sequence joins TRBV5-4 and TRBJ1-1; D is undetermined. CDR1 and CDR2 (germline): SGHNT, YYREEE (reference sequence). V shed 0 bases and J shed 11 bases, with 17 bases lying between them. The CDR3 spans 14 residues. CDR3 sequence (DNA): TGTGCCAGCAGCTTGGAGTTTACTGCTTCGCTTGCTTTCTTT. Translation: CASSLEFTASLAFF. The entire variable domain, with the rest obtained from reference TRBV5-4 and TRBJ1-1, is as follows: ETGVTQSPTHLIKTRGQQVTLRCSSQSGHNTVSWYQQALGQGPQFIFQYYREEENGRGNFPPRFSGLQFPNYSSELNVNALELDDSALYLCASSLEFTASLAFFGQGTRLTVV.

Concerning this clone: No conserved phenylalanine or tryptophan is present at the end of the CDR3, so a read error is the likely explanation. This chain joins TRBV29-1 and TRBJ2-3; D possibly matches TRBD1 or TRBD2 (5 bases each). The germline V gene encodes CDR1 SQVTM and CDR2 ANQGSEA. Trimming shortened V by 5 bases and J by 4 bases, and 13 bases separated the two germline ends. The CDR3 loop spans 13 amino acids. The CDR3 DNA sequence: TGCAGCGTTCGGGGCCATGGAGCAGATACGCAGTATTCT. It translates to CSVRGHGADTQYS.